The entry that follows covers one TCR beta chain sequence. This entry comes from a study of OX40 agonist ivuxolimab in advanced cancers. Here immunoSEQ multiplex PCR was the method, and the copy in TCRdb shows in-frame clones only, minus some. The data hold 35,000 to 55,000 clones, with approximately 90% observed a single time. Trimming left V 3 bases short and J 6 bases short, with 12 bases between. The CDR3 length is 14 residues. CDR1 and CDR2 (germline): MGHDK, SYGVNS. The chain links TRBV25-1 to TRBJ1-5; D is ambiguous. This receptor was obtained from an adult with an advanced solid tumor such as melanoma, head and neck, liver or kidney cancer. Here the sequenced sample was CD4+ or CD8+ T cells sorted from blood, taken in a trial of the OX40 agonist ivuxolimab. The CDR3 reads CASSDSVVGQPQHF. CDR3 bases: TGTGCCAGCAGTGATTCGGTCGTCGGTCAGCCCCAGCATTTT.